A selection of T cell receptor beta chains follows, all from one sample in a study of identical twins. TCRdb reanalysed the 5' RACE reads using MiXCR and keeps one entry per CDR3 protein. The repertoire holds fewer than 800,000 distinct CDR3 sequences, with about 7.1% as singletons. This sample was shared with a second study, whose subject was yellow fever vaccine responses in identical twins.

The sample comprised PBMCs. Receptors were obtained from a woman aged 18 to 35 in good health. Each CDR3 is given with its conserved first and last residue. A D gene is named only where the DNA matches it firmly. The size of a clone is reported for some rows only, either as once, few or many, or as a class for expanded clones.

DNA: TGTGCCAGCAGCTTACGAGGACAAGAGGCAGAGACCCAGTACTTC
CDR3: CASSLRGQEAETQYF
V: TRBV7-9
size: few
D: -
J: TRBJ2-5

DNA: TGCAGCGCCACCGGGACTCGGCAAGAGACCCAGTACTTC
CDR3: CSATGTRQETQYF
V: TRBV29-1
size: few
D: -
J: TRBJ2-5

DNA: TGCAGCGTTGAAGATCTTGGGATCGGGGCACTCTACAATGAGCAGTTCTTC
CDR3: CSVEDLGIGALYNEQFF
V: TRBV29-1
size: -
D: -
J: TRBJ2-1

DNA: TGTGCCACCCAGGGCGGGGGAAACACCGGGGAGCTGTTTTTT
CDR3: CATQGGGNTGELFF
V: TRBV10-3
size: -
D: TRBD2
J: TRBJ2-2

DNA: TGTGCCAGCAGCTTCCGTCAGGGAGAAAATATAACCCAGTACTTC
CDR3: CASSFRQGENITQYF
V: TRBV7-9
size: -
D: -
J: TRBJ2-5

DNA: TGTGCCAGCAGTTACTCGTTCTCAGACAATGAGCAGTTCTTC
CDR3: CASSYSFSDNEQFF
V: TRBV6-5
size: -
D: -
J: TRBJ2-1

DNA: TGCGCCAGCAGCTTACTAGCGGAGAACTACAATGAGCAGTTCTTC
CDR3: CASSLLAENYNEQFF
V: TRBV5-1
size: many
D: TRBD2
J: TRBJ2-1

DNA: TGTGCCAGCAGCCCGGGGACCAGTTTCAGCACAGATACGCAGTATTTT
CDR3: CASSPGTSFSTDTQYF
V: TRBV7-8
size: few
D: -
J: TRBJ2-3

DNA: TGTGCCAGCAGCCAAAGGTTGGCCGAGCAGTACTTC
CDR3: CASSQRLAEQYF
V: TRBV6-1
size: -
D: -
J: TRBJ2-7

DNA: TGCAGTGCTAGCGTCGTATCACAGGGGGGAGCCTACAATGAGCAGTTCTTC
CDR3: CSASVVSQGGAYNEQFF
V: TRBV20-1
size: many
D: TRBD1
J: TRBJ2-1

DNA: TGTGCCAGCAGCCCAGTCCCGGGACAGGGAAACTATGGCTACACCTTC
CDR3: CASSPVPGQGNYGYTF
V: TRBV3-1
size: many
D: TRBD1
J: TRBJ1-2

DNA: TGCAGTGCTAGGCACCCGGGACTTGGCACAGATACGCAGTATTTT
CDR3: CSARHPGLGTDTQYF
V: TRBV20-1
size: -
D: -
J: TRBJ2-3

DNA: TGTGCCAGCAGTCAGGGGGAGCGGGGGCCAACAGATACGCAGTATTTT
CDR3: CASSQGERGPTDTQYF
V: TRBV12-3/TRBV12-4
size: few
D: -
J: TRBJ2-3

DNA: TGCAGTGCTAGACCTGCGGCAGCAAATCAGCCCCAGCATTTT
CDR3: CSARPAAANQPQHF
V: TRBV20-1
size: few
D: -
J: TRBJ1-5

DNA: TGCGCCAGCAGCCAGGGACAGCCAGAAAAACTGTTTTTT
CDR3: CASSQGQPEKLFF
V: TRBV4-1
size: many
D: TRBD1
J: TRBJ1-4

DNA: TGCAGTGCTAGGACTTTTTTGGAGACCCAGTACTTC
CDR3: CSARTFLETQYF
V: TRBV20-1
size: -
D: -
J: TRBJ2-5

DNA: TGCAGTGCTAGAGATCCCAGACAGGACGCACTCACGCAGGAGCAGTTCTTC
CDR3: CSARDPRQDALTQEQFF
V: TRBV20-1
size: -
D: -
J: TRBJ2-1

DNA: TGTGCCAGCAGTGAAGTCATAATGGGGACCGAGTACTTC
CDR3: CASSEVIMGTEYF
V: TRBV2
size: -
D: -
J: TRBJ2-4

DNA: TGTGCCAGCAGAGGGGGACTCATCTACAATGAGCAGTTCTTC
CDR3: CASRGGLIYNEQFF
V: TRBV7-2
size: -
D: -
J: TRBJ2-1

DNA: TGTGCCAGCAGCTTATCTAGGGGGAGCACTGAAGCTTTCTTT
CDR3: CASSLSRGSTEAFF
V: TRBV7-9
size: few
D: -
J: TRBJ1-1

DNA: TGTGCCAGCAGTCCCGCGGGGCCTCGGATGAATGAGCAGTTCTTC
CDR3: CASSPAGPRMNEQFF
V: TRBV28
size: -
D: -
J: TRBJ2-1

DNA: TGTGCCAGCAGATTGAACCTGAACACTGAAGCTTTCTTT
CDR3: CASRLNLNTEAFF
V: TRBV27
size: few
D: -
J: TRBJ1-1

DNA: TGTGCCAGCAGTGTGGAAGAAGGGGGGAGCTCCTACAATGAGCAGTTCTTC
CDR3: CASSVEEGGSSYNEQFF
V: TRBV2
size: -
D: -
J: TRBJ2-1

DNA: TGTGCCAGTAGCCAAATCGGGGACAGGGAGAATTCACCCCTCCACTTT
CDR3: CASSQIGDRENSPLHF
V: TRBV27
size: few
D: TRBD1
J: TRBJ1-6

DNA: TGCAGCGTTGAAGAAGCCGAGGCACGGAAGTATGGCTACACCTTC
CDR3: CSVEEAEARKYGYTF
V: TRBV29-1
size: -
D: -
J: TRBJ1-2

DNA: TGTGCCAGCAGCCTCTCAGGCGGAGGGGTCCTCACGCCCCAGCATTTT
CDR3: CASSLSGGGVLTPQHF
V: TRBV3-1
size: few
D: -
J: TRBJ1-5

DNA: TGTGCCAGCAGTTACTCCGGCGCAGGGTTTGTTCGAACTGAAGCTTTCTTT
CDR3: CASSYSGAGFVRTEAFF
V: TRBV6-5
size: -
D: -
J: TRBJ1-1

DNA: TGCAGTGCTAAACGCGGGGGGGGGCAAGAGACCCAGTACTTC
CDR3: CSAKRGGGQETQYF
V: TRBV20-1
size: -
D: TRBD2
J: TRBJ2-5

DNA: TGCAGCGTTGAATCCAGGGAGGGGGCCGGGGAGCTGTTTTTT
CDR3: CSVESREGAGELFF
V: TRBV29-1
size: -
D: -
J: TRBJ2-2

DNA: TGCGCCAGCAGCTTGGTGACTAGCGGGGTTAGCACAGATACGCAGTATTTT
CDR3: CASSLVTSGVSTDTQYF
V: TRBV5-1
size: few
D: TRBD2
J: TRBJ2-3

DNA: TGTGCCAGCAGGGGACAGGGATCCTACGAGCAGTACTTC
CDR3: CASRGQGSYEQYF
V: TRBV12-3/TRBV12-4
size: many
D: TRBD1
J: TRBJ2-7

DNA: TGTGCCAGCAGCGCGAGGGGCTGGGATACGCAGTATTTT
CDR3: CASSARGWDTQYF
V: TRBV5-5
size: few
D: -
J: TRBJ2-3

DNA: TGCAGTGCGCCTGAAGCGGGGGGATTACAAGAGACCCAGTACTTC
CDR3: CSAPEAGGLQETQYF
V: TRBV20-1
size: -
D: TRBD2
J: TRBJ2-5

DNA: TGTGCCAGCAGTTCGGAAGCCGGGGAGCTGTTTTTT
CDR3: CASSSEAGELFF
V: TRBV6-6
size: many
D: -
J: TRBJ2-2

DNA: TGTGCCAGCAGCGCAGACAGGGGCCATGAAAAACTGTTTTTT
CDR3: CASSADRGHEKLFF
V: TRBV12-3/TRBV12-4
size: -
D: TRBD1
J: TRBJ1-4

DNA: TGTGCCAGCAGCCAAGAATCTTACAATGAGCAGTTCTTC
CDR3: CASSQESYNEQFF
V: TRBV3-1
size: many
D: -
J: TRBJ2-1

DNA: TGCGCCAGCAGCTTAAGGTCGGGCGGCTACAATGAGCAGTTCTTC
CDR3: CASSLRSGGYNEQFF
V: TRBV5-1
size: -
D: -
J: TRBJ2-1

DNA: TGTGCCATCAGATCGACAGGGTACGGGGCCACAGATACGCAGTATTTT
CDR3: CAIRSTGYGATDTQYF
V: TRBV10-3
size: many
D: TRBD1
J: TRBJ2-3

DNA: TGTGCCAGCATCAATAGCGGGAGCGGCACCGGGGAGCTGTTTTTT
CDR3: CASINSGSGTGELFF
V: TRBV6-1
size: many
D: TRBD2
J: TRBJ2-2

DNA: TGTGCCAGCAGTTTCTACGGGAGGGCGGGGACAGATACGCAGTATTTT
CDR3: CASSFYGRAGTDTQYF
V: TRBV12-3/TRBV12-4
size: few
D: TRBD2
J: TRBJ2-3

DNA: TGCGCCAGCAGCCAATGGCAGGGGGCCGGCGAGACCCAGTACTTC
CDR3: CASSQWQGAGETQYF
V: TRBV4-1
size: few
D: TRBD1
J: TRBJ2-5

DNA: TGCGCCAGCAGCATCGGGACTAGCGGGATGGTGGATGAGCAGTTCTTC
CDR3: CASSIGTSGMVDEQFF
V: TRBV5-1
size: many
D: TRBD2
J: TRBJ2-1

DNA: TGTGCCAGCTCCCAAGGGGCCCCCCGCTACAATGAGCAGTTCTTC
CDR3: CASSQGAPRYNEQFF
V: TRBV18
size: many
D: -
J: TRBJ2-1

DNA: TGTGCCACCAGCAGGCCGGGGGGCTCCTATAATTCACCCCTCCACTTT
CDR3: CATSRPGGSYNSPLHF
V: TRBV15
size: -
D: -
J: TRBJ1-6

DNA: TGTGCCAGTCGGGACCCAGTTTACGAGCAGTACTTC
CDR3: CASRDPVYEQYF
V: TRBV28
size: many
D: -
J: TRBJ2-7

DNA: TGCGCCAGCAGCTTGGCCACCTACAATGAGCAGTTCTTC
CDR3: CASSLATYNEQFF
V: TRBV5-1
size: many
D: -
J: TRBJ2-1

DNA: TGTGCCAGCAGCTTCGACAGGGGGTGGACTGAAGCTTTCTTT
CDR3: CASSFDRGWTEAFF
V: TRBV5-6
size: many
D: TRBD1
J: TRBJ1-1

DNA: TGTGCCAGCAGTTACTCGGACGGGGGCAAGACCCAGTACTTC
CDR3: CASSYSDGGKTQYF
V: TRBV6-5
size: many
D: -
J: TRBJ2-5

DNA: TGTGCCAGCAGGCAGACTAGCGGCTCCTACGAGCAGTACTTC
CDR3: CASRQTSGSYEQYF
V: TRBV12-3/TRBV12-4
size: many
D: TRBD2
J: TRBJ2-7

DNA: TGTGCCAGCAGCTTAGGGGCCGGGACTAGCGGCCGCACAGATACGCAGTATTTT
CDR3: CASSLGAGTSGRTDTQYF
V: TRBV7-7
size: many
D: TRBD2
J: TRBJ2-3